This T cell receptor beta chain derives from a study of lymphopenia after photon versus proton radiotherapy. Produced via immunoSEQ multiplex PCR; TCRdb's table is partial and in-frame only. This sample carries roughly 150,000 clones, 80% to 90% of them seen once, and the ten largest clones take approximately 4.8%. The origin of this receptor is a man aged 45-65 years with gastric cancer. The sample consisted of peripheral blood, taken from a patient treated with photon-based radiotherapy.

The CDR3 spells CASSLGVINEQYF. The CDR3, as DNA: TGTGCCAGCAGTCTTGGGGTAATCAACGAGCAGTACTTC. V is TRBV6-5 and J is TRBJ2-7; D gene ambiguous. Germline lookup yields CDR1 MNHEY and CDR2 SVGAGI. The V gene lost 5 bases and the J gene lost 5 bases, with 13 bases spanning the gap. The CDR3 contains 13 residues.